The T cell receptor beta chain described here comes from a study of T-cell reconstitution after alpha-beta-depleted transplantation in children. The germline V gene encodes CDR1 DFQATT and CDR2 SNEGSKA (reference sequence). V lost 3 bases, J lost 6 bases, and 21 bases lay in between. This CDR3 is 15 amino acids long. Unique molecular identifiers were incorporated during preparation of the TCRbeta library. TCRdb used MiXCR to reprocess the PCR reads, holding one entry per CDR3 protein. The data contain approximately 420,000 distinct CDR3 sequences, 9.5% to 13% of them singletons. This clonotype was seen a handful of times.

The V call is TRBV20-1, the J call TRBJ2-7; either TRBD1 or TRBD2 may supply D (5 bases each). The clonotype was recovered from a human donor who donated a stem cell graft to a child with acute myeloid leukemia. The material sequenced was PBMCs from the stem cell graft donor, taken from the stem cell graft. CDR3 in amino acids: CSASSGTARGLEQYF. The CDR3, as DNA: TGCAGTGCTAGTTCCGGGACCGCGAGGGGCCTCGAGCAGTACTTC.